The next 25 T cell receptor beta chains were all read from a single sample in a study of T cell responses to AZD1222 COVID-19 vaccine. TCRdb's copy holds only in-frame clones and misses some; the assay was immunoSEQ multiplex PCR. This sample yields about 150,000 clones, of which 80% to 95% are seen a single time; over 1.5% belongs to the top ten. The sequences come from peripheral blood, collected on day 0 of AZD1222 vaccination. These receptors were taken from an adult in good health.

Here the CDR3 reads CASSTRALGTGELFF. Written as DNA, the CDR3 is TGTGCCAGCAGTACCCGGGCCCTTGGGACCGGGGAGCTGTTTTTT. The V call is TRBV9, the J call TRBJ2-2, with no clear D. The CDR3 spans 15 residues. Germline V gives CDR1 SGDLS, CDR2 YYNGEE. Trimming shortened V by 5 bases and J by 5 bases, and 16 bases separated the two germline ends.

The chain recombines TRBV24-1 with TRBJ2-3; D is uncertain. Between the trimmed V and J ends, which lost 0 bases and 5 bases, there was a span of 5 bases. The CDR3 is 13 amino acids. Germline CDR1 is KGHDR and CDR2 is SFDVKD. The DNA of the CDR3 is TGTGCCACCAGTGATTTGATCCGAGATACGCAGTATTTT. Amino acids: CATSDLIRDTQYF.

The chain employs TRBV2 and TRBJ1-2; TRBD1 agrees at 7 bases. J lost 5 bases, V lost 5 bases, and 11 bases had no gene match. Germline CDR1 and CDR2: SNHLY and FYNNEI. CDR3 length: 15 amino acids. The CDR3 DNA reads TGTGCCAGCAGTCCTAACCTCGGGACAGCGTATGGCTACACCTTC. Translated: CASSPNLGTAYGYTF.

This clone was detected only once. CDR3 region: CASGVSGANVLTF. The CDR3 bases are TGTGCCTCCGGGGTCTCTGGGGCCAACGTCCTGACTTTC. The gene calls are TRBV30 and TRBJ2-6; perhaps TRBD2 as D (5 bases). V was clipped by 7 bases and J by 0 bases, with 7 bases between them. Germline CDR1 is GTSNPN and CDR2 is SVGIG (reference sequence). This CDR3 is built from 13 residues.

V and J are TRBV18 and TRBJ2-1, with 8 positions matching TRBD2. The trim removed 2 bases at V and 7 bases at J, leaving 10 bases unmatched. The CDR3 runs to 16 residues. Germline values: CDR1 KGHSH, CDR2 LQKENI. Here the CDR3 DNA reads TGTGCCAGCTCACCAATGGCAGCGGGAGTAGCAAATGAGCAGTTCTTC. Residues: CASSPMAAGVANEQFF.

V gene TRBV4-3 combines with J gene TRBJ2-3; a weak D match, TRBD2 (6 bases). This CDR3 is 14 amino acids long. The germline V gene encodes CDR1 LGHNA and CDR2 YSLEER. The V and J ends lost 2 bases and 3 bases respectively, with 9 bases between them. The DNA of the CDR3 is TGCGCCAGCAGCCAATCCCGGGGGACAGATACGCAGTATTTT. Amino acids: CASSQSRGTDTQYF.

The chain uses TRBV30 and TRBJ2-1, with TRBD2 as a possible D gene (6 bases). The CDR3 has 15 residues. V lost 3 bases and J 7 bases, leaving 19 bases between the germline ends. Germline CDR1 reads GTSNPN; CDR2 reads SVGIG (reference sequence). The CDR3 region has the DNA TGTGCCTGGAGCGCTACTAGCTTGGGGTCAAATGAGCAGTTCTTC. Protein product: CAWSATSLGSNEQFF.

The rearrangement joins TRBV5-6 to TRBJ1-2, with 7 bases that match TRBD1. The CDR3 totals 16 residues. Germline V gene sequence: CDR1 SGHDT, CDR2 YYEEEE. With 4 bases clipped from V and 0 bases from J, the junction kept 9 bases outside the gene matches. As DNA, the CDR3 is TGTGCCAGCAGCCTGGACAGGATTATAGCTAACTATGGCTACACCTTC. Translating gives CASSLDRIIANYGYTF.

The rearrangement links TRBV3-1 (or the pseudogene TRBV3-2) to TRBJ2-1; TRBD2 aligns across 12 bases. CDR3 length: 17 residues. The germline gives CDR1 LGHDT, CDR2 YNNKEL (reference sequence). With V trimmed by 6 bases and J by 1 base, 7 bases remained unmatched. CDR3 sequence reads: CASRQTSGSTSYNEQFF. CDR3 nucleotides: TGTGCCAGCAGACAGACTAGCGGGAGTACGTCCTACAATGAGCAGTTCTTC.

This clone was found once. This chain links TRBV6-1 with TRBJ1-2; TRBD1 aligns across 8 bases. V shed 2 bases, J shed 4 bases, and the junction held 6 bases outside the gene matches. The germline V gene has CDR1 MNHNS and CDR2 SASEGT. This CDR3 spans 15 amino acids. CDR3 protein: CASSEIGTGGYGYTF. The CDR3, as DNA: TGTGCCAGCAGTGAAATCGGGACAGGAGGCTATGGCTACACCTTC.

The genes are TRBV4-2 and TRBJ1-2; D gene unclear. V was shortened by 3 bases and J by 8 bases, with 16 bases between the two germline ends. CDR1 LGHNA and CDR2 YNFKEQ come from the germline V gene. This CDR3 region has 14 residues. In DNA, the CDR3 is TGTGCCAGCAGCCAGAGCACCACGGGAGGGGGCTACACCTTC. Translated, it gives CASSQSTTGGGYTF.

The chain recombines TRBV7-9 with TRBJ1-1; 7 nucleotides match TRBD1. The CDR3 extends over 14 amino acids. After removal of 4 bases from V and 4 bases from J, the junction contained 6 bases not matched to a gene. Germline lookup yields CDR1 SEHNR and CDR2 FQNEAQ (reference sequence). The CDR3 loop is CASSYPGTVTEAFF. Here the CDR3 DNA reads TGTGCCAGCAGCTACCCCGGGACAGTCACTGAAGCTTTCTTT.

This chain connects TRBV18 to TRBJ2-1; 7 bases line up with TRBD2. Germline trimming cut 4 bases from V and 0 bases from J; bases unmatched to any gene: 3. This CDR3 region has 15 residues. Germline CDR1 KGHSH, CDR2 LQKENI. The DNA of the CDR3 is TGTGCCAGCTCACAACGGGAGGCCTCCTACAATGAGCAGTTCTTC. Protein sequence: CASSQREASYNEQFF.

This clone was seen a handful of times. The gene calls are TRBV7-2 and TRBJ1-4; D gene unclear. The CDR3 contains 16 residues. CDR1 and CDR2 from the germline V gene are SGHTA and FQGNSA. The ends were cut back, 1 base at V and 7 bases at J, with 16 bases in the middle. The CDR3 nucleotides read TGTGCCAGCAGCTTAGTCCCCCGGGCGGGTACTGAAAAACTGTTTTTT. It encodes CASSLVPRAGTEKLFF.

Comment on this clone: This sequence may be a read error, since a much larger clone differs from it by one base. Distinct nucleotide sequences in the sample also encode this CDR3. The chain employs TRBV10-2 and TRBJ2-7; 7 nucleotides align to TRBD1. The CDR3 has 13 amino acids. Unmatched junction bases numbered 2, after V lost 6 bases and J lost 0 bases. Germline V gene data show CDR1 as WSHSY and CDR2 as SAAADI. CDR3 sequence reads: CASSRDSSYEQYF. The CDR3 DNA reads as TGCGCCAGCAGCCGGGACAGCTCCTACGAGCAGTACTTC.

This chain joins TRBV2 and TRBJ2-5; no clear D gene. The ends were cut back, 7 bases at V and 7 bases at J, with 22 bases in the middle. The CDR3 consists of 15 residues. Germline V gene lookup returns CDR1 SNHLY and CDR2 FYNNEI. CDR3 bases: TGTGCCAGCAATATAGCCCGGACGGCCTCGGGGACCCAGTACTTC. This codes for CASNIARTASGTQYF.

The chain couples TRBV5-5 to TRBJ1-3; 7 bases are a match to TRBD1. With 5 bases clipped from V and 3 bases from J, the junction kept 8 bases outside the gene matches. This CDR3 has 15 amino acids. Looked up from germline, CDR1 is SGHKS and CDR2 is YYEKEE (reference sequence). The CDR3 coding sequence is TGTGCCAGCAGGTCGGGAGGGGGCCGTGGAAACACCATATATTTT. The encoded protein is CASRSGGGRGNTIYF.

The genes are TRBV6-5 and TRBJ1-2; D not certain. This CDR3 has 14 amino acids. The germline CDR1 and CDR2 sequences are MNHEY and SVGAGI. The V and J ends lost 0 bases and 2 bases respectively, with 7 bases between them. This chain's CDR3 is CASSYSASNYGYTF. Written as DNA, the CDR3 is TGTGCCAGCAGTTACTCGGCGTCAAACTATGGCTACACCTTC.

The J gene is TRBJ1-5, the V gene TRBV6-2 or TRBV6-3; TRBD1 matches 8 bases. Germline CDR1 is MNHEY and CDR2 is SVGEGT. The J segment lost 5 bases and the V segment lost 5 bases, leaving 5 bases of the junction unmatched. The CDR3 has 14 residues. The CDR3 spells CASSEGTGHQPQHF. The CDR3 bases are TGTGCCAGCAGTGAGGGGACAGGCCATCAGCCCCAGCATTTT.

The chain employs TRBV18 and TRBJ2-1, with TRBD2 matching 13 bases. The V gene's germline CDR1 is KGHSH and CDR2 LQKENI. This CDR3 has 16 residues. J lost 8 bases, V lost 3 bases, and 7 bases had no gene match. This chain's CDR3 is CASSPNGLAGAHEQFF. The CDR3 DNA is TGTGCCAGCTCACCGAACGGACTAGCGGGAGCGCATGAGCAGTTCTTC.

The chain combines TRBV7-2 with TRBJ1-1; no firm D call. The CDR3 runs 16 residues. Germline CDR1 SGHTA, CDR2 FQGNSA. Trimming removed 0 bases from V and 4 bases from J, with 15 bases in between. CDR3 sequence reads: CASSLAGQALGTEAFF. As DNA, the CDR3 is TGTGCCAGCAGCTTAGCGGGTCAGGCCCTGGGCACTGAAGCTTTCTTT.

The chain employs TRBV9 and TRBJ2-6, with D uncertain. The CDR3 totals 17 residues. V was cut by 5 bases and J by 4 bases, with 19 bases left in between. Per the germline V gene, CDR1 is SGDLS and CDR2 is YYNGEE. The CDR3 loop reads CASSAELQVLGANVLTF. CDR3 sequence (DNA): TGTGCCAGCAGTGCCGAACTTCAGGTCCTAGGGGCCAACGTCCTGACTTTC. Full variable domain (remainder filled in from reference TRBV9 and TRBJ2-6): DSGVTQTPKHLITATGQRVTLRCSPRSGDLSVYWYQQSLDQGLQFLIQYYNGEERAKGNILERFSAQQFPDLHSELNLSSLELGDSALYFCASSAELQVLGANVLTFGAGSRLTVL.

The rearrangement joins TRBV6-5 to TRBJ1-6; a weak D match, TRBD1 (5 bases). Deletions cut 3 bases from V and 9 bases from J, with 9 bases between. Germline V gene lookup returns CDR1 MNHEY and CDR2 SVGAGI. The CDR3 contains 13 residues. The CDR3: CASSYGTPSPLHF. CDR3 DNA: TGTGCCAGCAGTTATGGGACTCCTTCACCCCTCCACTTT.

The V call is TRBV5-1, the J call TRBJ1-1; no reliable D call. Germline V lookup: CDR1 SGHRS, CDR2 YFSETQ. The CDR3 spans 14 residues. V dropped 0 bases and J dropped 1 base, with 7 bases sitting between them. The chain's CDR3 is CASSLAAKNTEAFF. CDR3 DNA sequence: TGCGCCAGCAGCTTGGCCGCCAAGAACACTGAAGCTTTCTTT. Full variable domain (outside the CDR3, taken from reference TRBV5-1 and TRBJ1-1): KAGVTQTPRYLIKTRGQQVTLSCSPISGHRSVSWYQQTPGQGLQFLFEYFSETQRNKGNFPGRFSGRQFSNSRSEMNVSTLELGDSALYLCASSLAAKNTEAFFGQGTRLTVV.

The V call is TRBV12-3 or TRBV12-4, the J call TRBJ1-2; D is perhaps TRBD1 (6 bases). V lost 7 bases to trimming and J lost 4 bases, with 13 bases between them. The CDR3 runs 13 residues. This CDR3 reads CASTETGLYGYTF. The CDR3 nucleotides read TGTGCCAGCACCGAGACAGGACTCTATGGCTACACCTTC.